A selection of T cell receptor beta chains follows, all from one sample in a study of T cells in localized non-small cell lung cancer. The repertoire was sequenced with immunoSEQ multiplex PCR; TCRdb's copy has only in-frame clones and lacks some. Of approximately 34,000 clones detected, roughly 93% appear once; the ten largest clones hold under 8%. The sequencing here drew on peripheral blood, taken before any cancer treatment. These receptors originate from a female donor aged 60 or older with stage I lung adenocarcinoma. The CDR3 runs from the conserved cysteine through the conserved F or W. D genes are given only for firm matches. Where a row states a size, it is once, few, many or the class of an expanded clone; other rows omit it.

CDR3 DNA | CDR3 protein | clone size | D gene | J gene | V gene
TGTGCCAGCAGCCGAGGGACAGGGAATGACTACGAGCAGTACTTC | CASSRGTGNDYEQYF | NA | TRBD1 | TRBJ2-7 | TRBV7-3
TGTGCCACCAGCGGTGGGGGTGGCTACACCTTC | CATSGGGGYTF | NA | NA | TRBJ1-2 | TRBV15
TGTGCCAGCAGTTACCTCTACGAGCAGTACTTC | CASSYLYEQYF | NA | NA | TRBJ2-7 | TRBV6-5
TGTGCCAGCAGCCGAGGTCAGGGTGCCGGAATGAACACTGAAGCTTTCTTT | CASSRGQGAGMNTEAFF | NA | NA | TRBJ1-1 | TRBV5-6
TGCGCCAGCAGCTTGGAAGGTCGAACAGGGGTAGATACGCAGTATTTT | CASSLEGRTGVDTQYF | NA | TRBD1 | TRBJ2-3 | TRBV5-1
TGTGCCAGCTCACCACCGACGAGGAGAGAGACCCAGTACTTC | CASSPPTRRETQYF | NA | NA | TRBJ2-5 | TRBV18
TGTGCCAGCAGCTTAGTATCCCCGACAGGTAATCGGGCTGCTGAAGCTTTCTTT | CASSLVSPTGNRAAEAFF | NA | NA | TRBJ1-1 | TRBV7-8
TGTGCCAGCAGCTTGGGGCCCCTCAATCAGCCCCAGCATTTT | CASSLGPLNQPQHF | NA | NA | TRBJ1-5 | TRBV5-8
TGCGCCAGCAGTGAGTCGGGTAACTATGGCTACACCTTC | CASSESGNYGYTF | NA | NA | TRBJ1-2 | TRBV10-1
TGTGCCTGGAGTGTATCTAGAGGATCACCCCTCCACTTT | CAWSVSRGSPLHF | NA | NA | TRBJ1-6 | TRBV30
TGCAGCGTTGAAGGGAGTTCCAGGAACACTGAAGCTTTCTTT | CSVEGSSRNTEAFF | NA | NA | TRBJ1-1 | TRBV29-1
TGTGCCAGCAGTTTATCCCAGATTTCCCAGCATTTT | CASSLSQISQHF | NA | NA | TRBJ1-5 | TRBV28
TGTGCCAGCAGCCTTGGAGCGGGGGGGAGGGAGCAGTACTTC | CASSLGAGGREQYF | NA | TRBD2 | TRBJ2-7 | TRBV2
TGTGCCAGCTCACCGGGGGAACAACCGCGTTCACCCCTCCACTTT | CASSPGEQPRSPLHF | NA | NA | TRBJ1-6 | TRBV18
TGCGCCAGCAGCCAAGGATTCGGGAGGACTAGGCAGGATGATACGCAGTATTTT | CASSQGFGRTRQDDTQYF | NA | TRBD2 | TRBJ2-3 | TRBV4-3
TGTGCCAGCAGCAAGGGACAGCCTAGCAATCAGCCCCAGCATTTT | CASSKGQPSNQPQHF | NA | TRBD1 | TRBJ1-5 | TRBV7-8
TGTGCCAGCAGCATATGGACCTTGGGGGAGACCCAGTACTTC | CASSIWTLGETQYF | NA | NA | TRBJ2-5 | TRBV7-9
TGTGCCAGCAGTGATCCCTCGGGGATTAACACTGAAGCTTTCTTT | CASSDPSGINTEAFF | NA | NA | TRBJ1-1 | TRBV25-1
TGTGCCAGCAACCCCACTCGTCCCGGGGGGGAGAGCGCTGAAGCTTTCTTT | CASNPTRPGGESAEAFF | NA | NA | TRBJ1-1 | TRBV21-1
TGTGCCAGCAGACGGACAGGGAAAACAGATACGCAGTATTTT | CASRRTGKTDTQYF | NA | TRBD1 | TRBJ2-3 | TRBV6-5
TGTGCCAGCAGCCCCGAAGCGGGGGCTAATGAAAAACTGTTTTTT | CASSPEAGANEKLFF | NA | NA | TRBJ1-4 | TRBV11-3
TGTGCCAGCTCACCGAGTCTAACAGGGCTTAACACTGAAGCTTTCTTT | CASSPSLTGLNTEAFF | NA | NA | TRBJ1-1 | TRBV18
TGTGCCAGCAGCCAGACAGCGGGATTTTACAATGAGCAGTTCTTC | CASSQTAGFYNEQFF | once | TRBD2 | TRBJ2-1 | TRBV14
TGTGCCAGCAGCCACCGGGGGGAGGGAGGCCCTGAAGCTTTCTTT | CASSHRGEGGPEAFF | once | NA | TRBJ1-1 | TRBV7-9
TGTGCCAGCAGCTTAGTTCGTGAGACAGCGTACACTGAAGCTTTCTTT | CASSLVRETAYTEAFF | NA | NA | TRBJ1-1 | TRBV11-2
TGTGCCAGCAGCTTAGCAGCCCATAATGAGCAGTTCTTC | CASSLAAHNEQFF | NA | NA | TRBJ2-1 | TRBV7-9
TGTGCCAGCAGCGGAAGAGAGGGACAGCTTATGAATGAAAAACTGTTTTTT | CASSGREGQLMNEKLFF | NA | TRBD1 | TRBJ1-4 | TRBV9
TGTGCCAGCAGCCCCGGGTCGCGCTTCCAAGAGACCCAGTACTTC | CASSPGSRFQETQYF | NA | NA | TRBJ2-5 | TRBV7-3
TGTGCCAGCAATCTCCAGACAGGCCCAGAGACCCAGTACTTC | CASNLQTGPETQYF | NA | NA | TRBJ2-5 | TRBV2
TGTGCCACCAGCAGACCGAATCCCGGGGAGCTGTTTTTT | CATSRPNPGELFF | NA | NA | TRBJ2-2 | TRBV15
TGTGCCTGGAGTGTACAGGGGGCGAGCAATCAGCCCCAGCATTTT | CAWSVQGASNQPQHF | NA | TRBD1 | TRBJ1-5 | TRBV30
TGTGCCAGCAGGGCCTTTGGGACAGGGCTTACAGATACGCAGTATTTT | CASRAFGTGLTDTQYF | NA | TRBD1 | TRBJ2-3 | TRBV28
TGTGCCAGCAGTGAATCTGTGGGGGGCGGCTCCTATGGCTACACCTTC | CASSESVGGGSYGYTF | NA | NA | TRBJ1-2 | TRBV2
TGTGCCAGCACCTCTTCTAACTATGGCTACACCTTC | CASTSSNYGYTF | NA | NA | TRBJ1-2 | TRBV28
TGTGCCAGCAGCTTAGTCGGGACAGGGTATAACGATCAGCCCCAGCATTTT | CASSLVGTGYNDQPQHF | NA | TRBD1 | TRBJ1-5 | TRBV7-2
TGTGCCACCAGCAGAGGAGGACGGTACCAAGAGACCCAGTACTTC | CATSRGGRYQETQYF | NA | NA | TRBJ2-5 | TRBV15